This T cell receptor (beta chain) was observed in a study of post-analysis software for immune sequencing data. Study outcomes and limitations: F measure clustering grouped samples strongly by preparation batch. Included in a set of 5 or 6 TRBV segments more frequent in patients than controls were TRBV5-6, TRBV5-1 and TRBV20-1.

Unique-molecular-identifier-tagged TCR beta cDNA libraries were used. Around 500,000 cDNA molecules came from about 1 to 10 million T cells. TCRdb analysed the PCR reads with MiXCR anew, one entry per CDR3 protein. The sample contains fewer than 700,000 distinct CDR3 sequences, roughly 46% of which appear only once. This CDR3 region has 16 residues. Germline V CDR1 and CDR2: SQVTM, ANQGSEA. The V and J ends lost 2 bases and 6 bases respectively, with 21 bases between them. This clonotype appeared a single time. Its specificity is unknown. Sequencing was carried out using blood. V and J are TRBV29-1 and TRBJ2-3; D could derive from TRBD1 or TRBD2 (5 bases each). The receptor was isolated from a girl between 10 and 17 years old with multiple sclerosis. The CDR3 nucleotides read TGCAGCGTTGAAAATAGGTGGGACGGCTCCAGTGATACGCAGTATTTT. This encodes CSVENRWDGSSDTQYF.